This record concerns one TCR beta chain sequence. The antigen remains unidentified. Trimming stripped 4 bases from V and 5 bases from J, with 7 bases between. The CDR3 extends over 12 amino acids. Germline assignment: CDR1 KGHDR and CDR2 SFDVKD. This sample stems from a study of T cell responses to AZD1222 COVID-19 vaccine. Whole-study results and caveats: Sampling that yielded the repertoires occurred only after the peak T cell response.

Sequenced by immunoSEQ multiplex PCR; TCRdb stores in-frame clones only, minus some. Seen here are 200,000 to 250,000 clones, 94% observed once, and the top ten hold over 1.5%. Source: peripheral blood, taken 28 days after the second dose of the MenACWY control vaccine. The receptor's source is an adult who received the MenACWY meningococcal vaccine as a control. This chain links TRBV24-1 with TRBJ1-2; D uncertain. The CDR3 DNA sequence: TGTGCCACCAGTGACACGCAGTATGGCTACACCTTC. Translation gives CATSDTQYGYTF.